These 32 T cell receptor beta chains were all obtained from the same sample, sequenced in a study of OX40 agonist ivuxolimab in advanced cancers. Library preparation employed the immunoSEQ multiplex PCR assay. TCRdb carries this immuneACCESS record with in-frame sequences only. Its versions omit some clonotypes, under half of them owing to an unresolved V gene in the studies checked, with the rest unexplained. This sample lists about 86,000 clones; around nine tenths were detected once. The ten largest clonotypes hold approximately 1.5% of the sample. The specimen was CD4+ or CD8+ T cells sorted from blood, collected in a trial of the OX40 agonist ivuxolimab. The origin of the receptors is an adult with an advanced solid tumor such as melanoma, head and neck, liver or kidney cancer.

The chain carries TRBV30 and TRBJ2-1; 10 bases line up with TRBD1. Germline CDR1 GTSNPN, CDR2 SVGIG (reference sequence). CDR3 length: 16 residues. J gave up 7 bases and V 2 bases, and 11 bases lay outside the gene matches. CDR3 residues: CAWSPLGQGPVNEQFF. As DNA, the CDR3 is TGTGCCTGGAGTCCCCTGGGACAGGGGCCGGTGAATGAGCAGTTCTTC.

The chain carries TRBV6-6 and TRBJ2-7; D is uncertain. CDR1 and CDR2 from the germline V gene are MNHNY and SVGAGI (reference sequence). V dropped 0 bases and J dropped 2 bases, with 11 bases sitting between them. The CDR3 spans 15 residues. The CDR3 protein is CASSYSAFTTYEQYF. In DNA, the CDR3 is TGTGCCAGCAGTTACTCGGCCTTCACCACCTACGAGCAGTACTTC.

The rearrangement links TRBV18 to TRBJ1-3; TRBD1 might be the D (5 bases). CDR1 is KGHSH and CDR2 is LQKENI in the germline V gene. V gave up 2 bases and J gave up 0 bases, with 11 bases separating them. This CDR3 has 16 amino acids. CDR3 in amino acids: CASSPGRAASGNTIYF. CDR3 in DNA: TGTGCCAGCTCACCAGGCAGGGCTGCCTCTGGAAACACCATATATTTT.

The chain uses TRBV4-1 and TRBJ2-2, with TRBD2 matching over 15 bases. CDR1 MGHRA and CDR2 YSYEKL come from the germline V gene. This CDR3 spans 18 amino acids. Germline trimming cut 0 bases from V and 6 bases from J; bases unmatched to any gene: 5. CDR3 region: CASSQERGLAGGAGELFF. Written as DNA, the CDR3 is TGCGCCAGCAGCCAAGAACGGGGACTAGCGGGGGGTGCCGGGGAGCTGTTTTTT.

The CDR3, as DNA: TGCGCCAGCAGCTTCGGGACAGCCAGCTACGAGCAGTACTTC. This encodes CASSFGTASYEQYF. The chain carries TRBV5-1 and TRBJ2-7; 7 bases fit TRBD1. The germline V gene has CDR1 SGHRS and CDR2 YFSETQ. The CDR3 runs 14 residues. The ends lost 2 bases at V and 3 bases at J; junction bases unmatched: 5.

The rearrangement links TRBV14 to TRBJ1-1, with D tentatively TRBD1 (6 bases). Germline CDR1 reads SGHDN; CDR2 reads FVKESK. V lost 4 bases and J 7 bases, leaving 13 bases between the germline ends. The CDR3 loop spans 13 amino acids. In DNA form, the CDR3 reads TGTGCCAGCAGCCGTCAAGGGGGGGGTGAAGCTTTCTTT. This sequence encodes CASSRQGGGEAFF.

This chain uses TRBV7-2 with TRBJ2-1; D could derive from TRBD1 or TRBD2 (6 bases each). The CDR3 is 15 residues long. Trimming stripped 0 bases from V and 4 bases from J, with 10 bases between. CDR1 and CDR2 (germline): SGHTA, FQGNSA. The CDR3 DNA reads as TGTGCCAGCAGCTTAGCGGGGGGCCCATACAATGAGCAGTTCTTC. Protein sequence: CASSLAGGPYNEQFF.

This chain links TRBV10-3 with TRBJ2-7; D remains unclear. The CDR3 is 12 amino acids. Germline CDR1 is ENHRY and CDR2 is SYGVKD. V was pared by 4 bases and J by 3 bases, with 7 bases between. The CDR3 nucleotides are TGTGCCATCAGTGCCGGAAACTACGAGCAGTACTTC. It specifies CAISAGNYEQYF.

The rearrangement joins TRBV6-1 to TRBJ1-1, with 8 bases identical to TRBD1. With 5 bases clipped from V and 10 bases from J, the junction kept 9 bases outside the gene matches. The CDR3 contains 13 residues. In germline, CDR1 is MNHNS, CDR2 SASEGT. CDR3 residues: CASSPDRVGGAFF. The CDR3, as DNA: TGTGCCAGCAGTCCGGACAGGGTCGGCGGAGCTTTCTTT.

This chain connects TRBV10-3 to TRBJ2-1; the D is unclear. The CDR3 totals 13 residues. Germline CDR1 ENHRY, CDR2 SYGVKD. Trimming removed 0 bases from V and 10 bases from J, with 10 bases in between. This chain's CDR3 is CAISESQVKEQFF. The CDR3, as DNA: TGTGCCATCAGTGAGTCGCAGGTCAAGGAGCAGTTCTTC.

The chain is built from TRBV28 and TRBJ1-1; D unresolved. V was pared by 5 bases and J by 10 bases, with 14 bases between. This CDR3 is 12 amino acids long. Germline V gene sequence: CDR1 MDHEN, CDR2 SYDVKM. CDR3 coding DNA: TGTGCCAGCAGTCCCCTGAGCGGAAGAGCTTTCTTT. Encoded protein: CASSPLSGRAFF.

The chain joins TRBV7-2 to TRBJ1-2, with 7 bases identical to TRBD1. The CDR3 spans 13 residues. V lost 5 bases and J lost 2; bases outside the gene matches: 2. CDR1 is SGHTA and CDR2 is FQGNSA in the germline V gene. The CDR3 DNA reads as TGTGCCAGCAGCCCGGGACAGAACTATGGCTACACCTTC. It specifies CASSPGQNYGYTF.

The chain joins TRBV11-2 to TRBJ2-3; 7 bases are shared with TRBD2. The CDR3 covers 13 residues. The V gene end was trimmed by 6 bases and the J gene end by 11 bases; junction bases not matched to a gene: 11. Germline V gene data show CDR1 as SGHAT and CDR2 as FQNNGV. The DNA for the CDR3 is TGTGCCAGCAGACCACTTTTAGCGGGCCAGCAGTATTTT. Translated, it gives CASRPLLAGQQYF.

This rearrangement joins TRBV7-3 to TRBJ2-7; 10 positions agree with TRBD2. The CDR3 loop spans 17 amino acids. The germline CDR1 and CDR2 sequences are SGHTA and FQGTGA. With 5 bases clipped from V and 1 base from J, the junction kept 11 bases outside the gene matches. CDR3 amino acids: CASSQYLAGGGSYEQYF. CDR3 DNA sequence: TGTGCCAGCAGCCAATACTTAGCGGGGGGCGGATCCTACGAGCAGTACTTC. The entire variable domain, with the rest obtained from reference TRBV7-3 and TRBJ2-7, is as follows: GAGVSQTPSNKVTEKGKYVELRCDPISGHTALYWYRQSLGQGPEFLIYFQGTGAADDSGLPNDRFFAVRPEGSVSTLKIQRTERGDSAVYLCASSQYLAGGGSYEQYFGPGTRLTVT.

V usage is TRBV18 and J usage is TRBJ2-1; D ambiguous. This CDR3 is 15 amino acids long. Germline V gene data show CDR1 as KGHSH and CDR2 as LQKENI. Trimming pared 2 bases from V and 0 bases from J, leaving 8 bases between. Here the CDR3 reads CASSPEVTSYNEQFF. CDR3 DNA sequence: TGTGCCAGCTCACCAGAGGTAACCTCCTACAATGAGCAGTTCTTC. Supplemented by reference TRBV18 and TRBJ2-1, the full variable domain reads NAGVMQNPRHLVRRRGQEARLRCSPMKGHSHVYWYRQLPEEGLKFMVYLQKENIIDESGMPKERFSAEFPKEGPSILRIQQVVRGDSAAYFCASSPEVTSYNEQFFGPGTRLTVL.

CDR3 loop: CASSLLRGTPLHF. The CDR3 DNA is TGTGCCAGCAGTTTATTGAGGGGGACACCCCTCCACTTT. The V call is TRBV27, the J call TRBJ1-6; tentatively, D is TRBD1 (6 bases). From germline, CDR1 is MNHEY and CDR2 SMNVEV (reference sequence). CDR3 size: 13 residues. Trimming took 1 base from V and 11 from J, leaving 9 bases between them.

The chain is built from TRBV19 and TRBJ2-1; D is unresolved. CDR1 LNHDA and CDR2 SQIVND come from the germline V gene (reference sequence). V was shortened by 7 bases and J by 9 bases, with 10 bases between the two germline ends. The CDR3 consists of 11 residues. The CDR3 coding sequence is TGTGCCAGTACCTGGAAAGGTGAGCAGTTCTTC. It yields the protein CASTWKGEQFF.

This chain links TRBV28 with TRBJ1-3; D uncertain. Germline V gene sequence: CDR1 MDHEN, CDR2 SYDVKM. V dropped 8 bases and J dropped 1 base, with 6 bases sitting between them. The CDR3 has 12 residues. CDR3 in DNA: TGTGCCAGCCGGGTTTCTGGAAACACCATATATTTT. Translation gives CASRVSGNTIYF.

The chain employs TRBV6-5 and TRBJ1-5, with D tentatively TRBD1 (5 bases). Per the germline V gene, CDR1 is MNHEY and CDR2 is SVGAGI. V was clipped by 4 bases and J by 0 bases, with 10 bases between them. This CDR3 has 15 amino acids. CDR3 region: CASSSGFYSNQPQHF. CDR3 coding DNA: TGTGCCAGCAGTTCAGGGTTTTATAGCAATCAGCCCCAGCATTTT.

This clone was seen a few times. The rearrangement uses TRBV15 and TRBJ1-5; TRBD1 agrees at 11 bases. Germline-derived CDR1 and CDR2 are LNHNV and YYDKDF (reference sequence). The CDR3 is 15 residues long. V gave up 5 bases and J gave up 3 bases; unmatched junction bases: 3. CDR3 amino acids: CATSLDRGLNQPQHF. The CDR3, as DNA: TGTGCCACCAGCCTGGACAGGGGGCTCAATCAGCCCCAGCATTTT.

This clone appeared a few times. The CDR3 loop reads CASSLGGGNQPQHF. The CDR3 DNA sequence: TGCGCCAGCAGCCTGGGGGGAGGGAATCAGCCCCAGCATTTT. The chain links TRBV4-1 to TRBJ1-5, with D perhaps matching TRBD1 (5 bases). The V and J ends lost 4 bases and 4 bases respectively, with 11 bases between them. The V gene's germline CDR1 is MGHRA and CDR2 YSYEKL. The CDR3 spans 14 residues.

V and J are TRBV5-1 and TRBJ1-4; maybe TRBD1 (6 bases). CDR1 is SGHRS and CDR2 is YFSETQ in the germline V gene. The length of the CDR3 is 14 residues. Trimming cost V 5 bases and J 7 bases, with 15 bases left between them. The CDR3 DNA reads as TGCGCCAGCAGATCCTCAGGGGCAGGTGAAAAACTGTTTTTT. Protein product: CASRSSGAGEKLFF.

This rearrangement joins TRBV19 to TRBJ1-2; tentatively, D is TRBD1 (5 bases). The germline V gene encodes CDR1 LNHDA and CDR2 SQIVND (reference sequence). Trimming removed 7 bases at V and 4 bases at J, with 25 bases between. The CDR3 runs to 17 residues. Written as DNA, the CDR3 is TGTGCCAGTACTAAAAGTCACATATCCGGGACCAGCTATGGCTACACCTTC. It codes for CASTKSHISGTSYGYTF.

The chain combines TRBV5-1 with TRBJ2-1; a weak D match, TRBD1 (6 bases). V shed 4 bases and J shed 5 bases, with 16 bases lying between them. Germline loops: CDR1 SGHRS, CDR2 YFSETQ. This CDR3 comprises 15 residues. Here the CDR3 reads CASSLRGGGDNEQFF. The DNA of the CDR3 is TGCGCCAGCAGCCTCAGAGGGGGTGGTGACAATGAGCAGTTCTTC. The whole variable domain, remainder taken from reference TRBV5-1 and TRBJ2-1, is KAGVTQTPRYLIKTRGQQVTLSCSPISGHRSVSWYQQTPGQGLQFLFEYFSETQRNKGNFPGRFSGRQFSNSRSEMNVSTLELGDSALYLCASSLRGGGDNEQFFGPGTRLTVL.

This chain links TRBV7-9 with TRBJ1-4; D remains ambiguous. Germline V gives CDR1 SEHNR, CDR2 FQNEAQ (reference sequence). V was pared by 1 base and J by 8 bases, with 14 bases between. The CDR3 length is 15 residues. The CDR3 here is CASSLVISETEKLFF. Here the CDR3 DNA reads TGTGCCAGCAGCTTAGTCATCTCAGAGACCGAAAAACTGTTTTTT. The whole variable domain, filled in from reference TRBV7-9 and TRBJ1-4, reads DTGVSQNPRHKITKRGQNVTFRCDPISEHNRLYWYRQTLGQGPEFLTYFQNEAQLEKSRLLSDRFSAERPKGSFSTLEIQRTEQGDSAMYLCASSLVISETEKLFFGSGTQLSVL.

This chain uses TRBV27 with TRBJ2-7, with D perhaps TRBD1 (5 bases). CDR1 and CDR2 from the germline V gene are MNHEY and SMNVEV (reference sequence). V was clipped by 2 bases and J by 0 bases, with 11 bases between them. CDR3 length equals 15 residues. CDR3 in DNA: TGTGCCAGCAGTTTAAAGGGGCACGCCTCCTACGAGCAGTACTTC. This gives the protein CASSLKGHASYEQYF.

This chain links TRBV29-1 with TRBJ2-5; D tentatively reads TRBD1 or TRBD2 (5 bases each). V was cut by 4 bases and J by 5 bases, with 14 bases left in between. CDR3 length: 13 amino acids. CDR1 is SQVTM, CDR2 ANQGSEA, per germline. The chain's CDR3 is CSVAGTAHETQYF. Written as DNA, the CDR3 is TGCAGCGTTGCCGGGACGGCGCATGAGACCCAGTACTTC.

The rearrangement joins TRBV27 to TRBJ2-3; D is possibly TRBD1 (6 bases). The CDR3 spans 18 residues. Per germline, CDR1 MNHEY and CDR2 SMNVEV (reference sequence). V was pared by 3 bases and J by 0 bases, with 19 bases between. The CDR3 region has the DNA TGTGCCAGCAGTTTCATCAGGGGAAGGGGTTTTAGCACAGATACGCAGTATTTT. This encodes CASSFIRGRGFSTDTQYF.

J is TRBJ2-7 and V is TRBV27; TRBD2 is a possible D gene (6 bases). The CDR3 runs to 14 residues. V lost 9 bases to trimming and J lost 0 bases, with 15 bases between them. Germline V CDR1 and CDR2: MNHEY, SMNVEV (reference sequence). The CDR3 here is CASRPGDSSYEQYF. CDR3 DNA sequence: TGTGCCAGTCGGCCGGGGGATTCCTCCTACGAGCAGTACTTC.

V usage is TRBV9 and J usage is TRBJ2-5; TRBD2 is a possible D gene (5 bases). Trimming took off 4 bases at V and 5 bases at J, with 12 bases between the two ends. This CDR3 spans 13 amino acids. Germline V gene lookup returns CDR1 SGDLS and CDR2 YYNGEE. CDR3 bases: TGTGCCAGCAGCACTAGTACGGGGGAGACCCAGTACTTC. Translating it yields CASSTSTGETQYF. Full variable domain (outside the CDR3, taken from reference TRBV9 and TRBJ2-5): DSGVTQTPKHLITATGQRVTLRCSPRSGDLSVYWYQQSLDQGLQFLIQYYNGEERAKGNILERFSAQQFPDLHSELNLSSLELGDSALYFCASSTSTGETQYFGPGTRLLVL.

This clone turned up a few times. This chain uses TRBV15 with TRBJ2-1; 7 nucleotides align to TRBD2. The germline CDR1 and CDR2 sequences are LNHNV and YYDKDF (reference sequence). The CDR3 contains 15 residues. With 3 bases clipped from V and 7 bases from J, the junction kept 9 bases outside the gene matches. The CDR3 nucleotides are TGTGCCACCAGCAGCGGGGCGGGAGCTGGTAATGAGCAGTTCTTC. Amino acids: CATSSGAGAGNEQFF.

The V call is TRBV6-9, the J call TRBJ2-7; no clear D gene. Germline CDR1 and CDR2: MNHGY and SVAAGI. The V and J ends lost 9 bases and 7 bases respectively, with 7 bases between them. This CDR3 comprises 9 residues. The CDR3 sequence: CARVGEQYF. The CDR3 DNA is TGTGCCAGAGTCGGGGAGCAGTACTTC.